These 10 T cell receptor beta chains came from one sample sequenced in a study of CD8+ T cells in alopecia areata. Treatment reported: oral pan-JAK inhibitor, 5-10 mg twice daily. Extracted from the samples, RNA was reverse transcribed into cDNA to serve as the sequencing template. Using immunoSEQ multiplex PCR, the repertoire was profiled, and TCRdb retains in-frame clones only, with some absent. The table shows 110,000 to 150,000 clones, with approximately 80% occurring only once. The sequenced sample was CD8+ T cells sorted from blood, obtained at week 4, from a patient treated with tofacitinib. The receptors here all came from a human donor with alopecia areata.

V gene TRBV27 combines with J gene TRBJ2-6; D is uncertain. V dropped 3 bases and J dropped 5 bases, with 11 bases sitting between them. The CDR3 runs to 15 residues. Looked up from germline, CDR1 is MNHEY and CDR2 is SMNVEV (reference sequence). The CDR3 region is CASSFSLQRANVLTF. In DNA, the CDR3 is TGTGCCAGCAGTTTCTCCCTCCAAAGGGCCAACGTCCTGACTTTC.

This clone was seen once. This chain connects TRBV19 to TRBJ2-3; 7 positions match TRBD2. The V and J ends lost 7 bases and 2 bases, in that order; junction bases with no gene match: 3. Germline V gene sequence: CDR1 LNHDA, CDR2 SQIVND (reference sequence). The CDR3 covers 13 residues. CDR3: CASNLAATDTQYF. DNA of the CDR3: TGTGCCAGTAACCTAGCGGCCACAGATACGCAGTATTTT.

The CDR3 is CATTDRAGTEAFF. The CDR3, as DNA: TGTGCCACCACGGACAGGGCGGGGACTGAAGCTTTCTTT. The chain links TRBV15 to TRBJ1-1; 8 bases agree with TRBD1. The CDR3 consists of 13 residues. In germline, CDR1 is LNHNV, CDR2 YYDKDF (reference sequence). V lost 7 bases, J lost 5 bases, and 6 bases stayed unmatched.

The rearrangement joins TRBV4-1 to TRBJ2-3; D is unclear. V lost 2 bases to trimming and J lost 6 bases, with 12 bases between them. Germline assignment: CDR1 MGHRA and CDR2 YSYEKL. The CDR3 runs to 14 residues. The CDR3 is CASSQTLGLDTQYF. The CDR3 nucleotides are TGCGCCAGCAGCCAAACCCTCGGGTTGGATACGCAGTATTTT.

The rearrangement uses TRBV4-3 and TRBJ2-3; D is unresolved. CDR1 is LGHNA, CDR2 YSLEER, per germline. CDR3 length: 13 residues. V lost 0 bases and J 2 bases, leaving 3 bases between the germline ends. In DNA form, the CDR3 reads TGCGCCAGCAGCCAAGAGGACACAGATACGCAGTATTTT. This gives the protein CASSQEDTDTQYF.

The chain uses TRBV7-6 and TRBJ1-1; D is undetermined. The CDR3 is 15 residues long. Germline V CDR1 and CDR2: SGHVS, FNYEAQ. Trimming removed 6 bases at V and 0 bases at J, with 14 bases between. The CDR3 loop is CASSQTTGLNTEAFF. The DNA of the CDR3 is TGTGCCAGCAGTCAGACCACGGGCTTGAACACTGAAGCTTTCTTT.

This chain joins TRBV29-1 and TRBJ2-7; 9 bases fit TRBD2. This CDR3 region has 14 residues. The V and J ends lost 8 bases and 5 bases, in that order; junction bases with no gene match: 13. In germline, CDR1 is SQVTM, CDR2 ANQGSEA. The CDR3 DNA sequence: TGCAGCACCAGGGGGACCCGCGGGAGGGACGAGCAGTACTTC. Translated: CSTRGTRGRDEQYF.

J is TRBJ2-5 and V is TRBV13; the match to TRBD1 covers 7 bases. The CDR3 sequence is 14 residues long. Germline V CDR1 and CDR2: PRHDT, FYEKMQ (reference sequence). V was pared by 6 bases and J by 4 bases, with 8 bases of the junction left unmatched. CDR3 in amino acids: CASRQTGLGETQYF. The CDR3 DNA reads as TGTGCCAGCAGACAGACAGGGCTCGGAGAGACCCAGTACTTC.

This clone was counted a few times. The chain carries TRBV29-1 and TRBJ2-7; a possible D gene is TRBD1 (6 bases). The germline gives CDR1 SQVTM, CDR2 ANQGSEA. This CDR3 contains 13 residues. Trimming took off 2 bases at V and 5 bases at J, with 13 bases between the two ends. In DNA form, the CDR3 reads TGCAGCGTTGAATTCGGGACACCTAACGAGCAGTACTTC. Translation gives CSVEFGTPNEQYF.

This clone was counted between two and nine times. V gene TRBV27 combines with J gene TRBJ2-3, with D possibly TRBD2 on 5 matching bases. This CDR3 comprises 14 residues. Germline CDR1 reads MNHEY; CDR2 reads SMNVEV (reference sequence). Trimming left V 3 bases short and J 5 bases short, with 12 bases between. CDR3 amino acids: CASSFTEAGDTQYF. CDR3 coding DNA: TGTGCCAGCAGTTTCACTGAGGCGGGAGATACGCAGTATTTT.